This TCR beta chain was sequenced for a study of cytotoxic CD8 clonotypes in ibrutinib-treated CLL. On the study more broadly: Overall, 24 responses were partial and 2 complete; following median around 68 months, 14 patients stayed remitted and about twelve progressed.

Worth noting for this clone: No antigen is known for it.

Germline V CDR1 and CDR2: LNHDA, SQIVND (reference sequence). The CDR3 totals 14 residues. V lost 3 bases to trimming and J lost 1 base, with 10 bases between them. With cryopreserved PBMCs as the source, roughly 2 micrograms of genomic DNA went to TCR beta libraries. Study results and limitations: Clonotypes that were public were uncommon, and they contracted or stayed stable on treatment.

Produced via immunoSEQ multiplex PCR; TCRdb's table is partial and in-frame only. Seen here are roughly 97,000 clones, almost 80% observed once, and the top ten hold less than 35%. This chain uses TRBV19 with TRBJ2-7; D remains ambiguous. Source: PBMCs, taken after 12 months of ibrutinib treatment. The receptor's source is a human donor with chronic lymphocytic leukemia. CDR3 nucleotide sequence: TGTGCCAGTAGTATCTCAGGCCGATCCTACGAGCAGTACTTC. This codes for CASSISGRSYEQYF.